This T cell receptor (beta chain) was sequenced during a study of shared T cell receptors in the human thymus. The table came from immunoSEQ multiplex PCR; TCRdb's copy has only in-frame clones and leaves some out. The repertoire consists of about 610,000 clones, with roughly 90% occurring once and the leading ten covering 0.0095% to 0.013%. This clone was counted once. V was trimmed by 4 bases and J by 4 bases, leaving 16 bases between them. Germline V CDR1 and CDR2: LGHNA, YNFKEQ. This CDR3 comprises 16 residues. These data were also filed under a second study, of human thymus T cells. As that report states: Donation came from healthy Finnish infants having corrective surgery for congenital heart defects. Obtained as resections during corrective heart surgery, the thymus tissue was then studied. Thymic and blood repertoires appeared to show biased V and J gene usage. Thymic repertoires of unrelated individuals were reported in related research to overlap highly.

The TCR originated in a boy under two years old with a congenital heart defect. Sequenced input: thymocytes. The chain is built from TRBV4-2 and TRBJ2-2; a possible D gene is TRBD1 (6 bases). The CDR3 DNA reads as TGTGCCAGCAGCCCCGCCCGGGACACCCTCACCGGGGAGCTGTTTTTT. Its translation is CASSPARDTLTGELFF.